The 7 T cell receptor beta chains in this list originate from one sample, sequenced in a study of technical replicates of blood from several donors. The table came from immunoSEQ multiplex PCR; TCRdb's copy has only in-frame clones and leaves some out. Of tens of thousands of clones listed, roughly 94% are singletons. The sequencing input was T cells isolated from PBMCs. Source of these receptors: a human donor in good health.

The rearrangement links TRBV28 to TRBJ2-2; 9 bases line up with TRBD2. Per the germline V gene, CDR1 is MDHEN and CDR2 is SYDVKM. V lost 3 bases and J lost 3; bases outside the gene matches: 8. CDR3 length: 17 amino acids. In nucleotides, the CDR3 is TGTGCCAGCAGTTTTAGGTATAGCGGGAGTTACACCGGGGAGCTGTTTTTT. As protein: CASSFRYSGSYTGELFF.

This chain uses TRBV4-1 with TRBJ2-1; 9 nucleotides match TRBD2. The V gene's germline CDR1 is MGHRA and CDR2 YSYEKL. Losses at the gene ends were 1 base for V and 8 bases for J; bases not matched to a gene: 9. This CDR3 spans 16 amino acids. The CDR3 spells CASSQVRFSGSDEQFF. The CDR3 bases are TGCGCCAGCAGCCAAGTTAGGTTTAGCGGGAGTGATGAGCAGTTCTTC.

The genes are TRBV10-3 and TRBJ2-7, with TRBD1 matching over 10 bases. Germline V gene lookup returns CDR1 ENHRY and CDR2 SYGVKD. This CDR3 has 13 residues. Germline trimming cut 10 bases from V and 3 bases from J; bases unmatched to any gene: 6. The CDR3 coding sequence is TGTGCCACCGGACAGGGGGAAGGCTACGAGCAGTACTTC. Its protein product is CATGQGEGYEQYF.

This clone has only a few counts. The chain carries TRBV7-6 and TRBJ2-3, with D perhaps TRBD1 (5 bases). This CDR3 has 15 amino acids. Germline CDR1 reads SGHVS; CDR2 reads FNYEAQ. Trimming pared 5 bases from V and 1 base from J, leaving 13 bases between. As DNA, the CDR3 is TGTGCCAGCAGCGCCTGGCAGGGCGGCACAGATACGCAGTATTTT. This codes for CASSAWQGGTDTQYF. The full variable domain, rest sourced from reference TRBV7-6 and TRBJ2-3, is GAGVSQSPRYKVTKRGQDVALRCDPISGHVSLYWYRQALGQGPEFLTYFNYEAQQDKSGLPNDRFSAERPEGSISTLTIQRTEQRDSAMYRCASSAWQGGTDTQYFGPGTRLTVL.

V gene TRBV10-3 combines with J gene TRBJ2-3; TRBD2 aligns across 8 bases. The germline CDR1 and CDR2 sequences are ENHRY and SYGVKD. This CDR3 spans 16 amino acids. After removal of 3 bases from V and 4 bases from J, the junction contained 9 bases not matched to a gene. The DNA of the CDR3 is TGTGCCATCAGTGATCCGAGCGGGAGATCGCCAGATACGCAGTATTTT. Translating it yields CAISDPSGRSPDTQYF.

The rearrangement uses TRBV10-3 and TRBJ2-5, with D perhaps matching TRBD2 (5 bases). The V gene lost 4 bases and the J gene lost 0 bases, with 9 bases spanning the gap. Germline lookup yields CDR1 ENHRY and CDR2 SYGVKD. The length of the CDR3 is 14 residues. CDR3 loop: CAISASADQETQYF. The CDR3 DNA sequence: TGTGCCATCAGTGCGTCAGCGGACCAAGAGACCCAGTACTTC.

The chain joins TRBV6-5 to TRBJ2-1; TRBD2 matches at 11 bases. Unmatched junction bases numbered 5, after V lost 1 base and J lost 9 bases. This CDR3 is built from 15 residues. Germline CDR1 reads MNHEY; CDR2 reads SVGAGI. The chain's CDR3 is CASSYYLAGGFEQFF. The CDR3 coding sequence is TGTGCCAGCAGTTACTACCTAGCGGGAGGTTTTGAGCAGTTCTTC.